Below are 13 T cell receptor beta chains sequenced from a single sample in a study of blood T cell repertoires in COVID-19. TCRdb's table, derived via immunoSEQ multiplex PCR, lists solely in-frame clones and lacks some. Here the sample spans roughly 220,000 clones, about 90% being singletons. Sequences were obtained from PBMCs or T cells enriched from blood (not recorded which). These receptors all come from a woman in her fifties or sixties with acute COVID-19.

This chain links TRBV21-1 with TRBJ2-5; no check of the table's D call, TRBD1, against the DNA was made. TRBV21-1 is annotated as a pseudogene. This CDR3 has 15 amino acids. This CDR3 is CASSKEGTVQETQYF. In DNA form, the CDR3 reads TGTGCCAGCAGCAAAGAGGGGACAGTACAAGAGACCCAGTACTTC.

This clone was counted a few times. The chain carries TRBV28 and TRBJ1-6, with D unclear. Germline CDR1 MDHEN, CDR2 SYDVKM. The CDR3 is made up of 14 amino acids. V lost 6 bases to trimming and J lost 10 bases, with 16 bases between them. The CDR3 reads CASRIESGGSPLHF. The CDR3 DNA follows: TGTGCCAGCAGGATAGAAAGCGGCGGCTCACCCCTCCACTTT.

This clone appeared a single time. V usage is TRBV4-1 and J usage is TRBJ1-2, with D maybe TRBD1 (6 bases). Trimming shortened V by 1 base and J by 3 bases, and 12 bases separated the two germline ends. Germline CDR1 is MGHRA and CDR2 is YSYEKL. The length of the CDR3 is 15 residues. The CDR3 protein is CASSQVLGADYGYTF. CDR3 bases: TGCGCCAGCAGCCAAGTACTGGGGGCAGACTATGGCTACACCTTC.

The rearrangement uses TRBV4-1 and TRBJ2-3, with D uncertain. The ends were cut back, 4 bases at V and 0 bases at J, with 5 bases in the middle. The CDR3 is made up of 13 amino acids. Germline CDR1 is MGHRA and CDR2 is YSYEKL. The CDR3 sequence is CASSPMSTDTQYF. CDR3 sequence (DNA): TGCGCCAGCAGCCCCATGAGCACAGATACGCAGTATTTT.

The gene calls are TRBV28 and TRBJ1-1; D may be TRBD1 (5 bases). The germline gives CDR1 MDHEN, CDR2 SYDVKM. Between the trimmed V and J ends, which lost 6 bases and 5 bases, there was a span of 13 bases. The CDR3 sequence is 13 residues long. The CDR3 region is CASRIRGYTEAFF. The CDR3, as DNA: TGTGCCAGCAGGATTAGGGGATATACTGAAGCTTTCTTT.

The chain recombines TRBV5-4 with TRBJ1-2; D ambiguous. Germline CDR1 reads SGHNT; CDR2 reads YYREEE (reference sequence). This CDR3 spans 14 amino acids. The V end lost 1 base, the J end lost 0 bases, and 7 bases lay between the germline ends. The CDR3 DNA reads as TGTGCCAGCAGCTTGTACGGGTCTAACTATGGCTACACCTTC. This sequence encodes CASSLYGSNYGYTF.

This chain links TRBV5-1 with TRBJ2-3; 7 bases map to TRBD1. CDR1 is SGHRS and CDR2 is YFSETQ in the germline V gene. The CDR3 covers 14 residues. Trimming took 4 bases from V and 3 from J; bases not matched to a gene: 5. CDR3 sequence reads: CASSARQGTDTQYF. The CDR3 nucleotides read TGCGCCAGCAGCGCGCGACAGGGAACAGATACGCAGTATTTT.

V is TRBV10-3 and J is TRBJ2-3; TRBD2 is a possible D gene (5 bases). The V end was cut by 4 bases, the J end by 2 bases, with 10 bases between. Germline V gives CDR1 ENHRY, CDR2 SYGVKD. There are 14 residues in the CDR3. The CDR3 nucleotides are TGTGCCATCAGTGGGGGAGCGCCCACAGATACGCAGTATTTT. It is translated as CAISGGAPTDTQYF.

V gene TRBV29-1 combines with J gene TRBJ1-4; D remains unclear. The ends were cut back, 1 base at V and 0 bases at J, with 12 bases in the middle. The V gene's germline CDR1 is SQVTM and CDR2 ANQGSEA. The CDR3 spans 16 residues. CDR3 residues: CSVEVSVLPTNEKLFF. The DNA for the CDR3 is TGCAGCGTTGAAGTTTCTGTCCTACCAACTAATGAAAAACTGTTTTTT.

The chain joins TRBV4-1 to TRBJ1-5; D not resolved. Germline V gene data show CDR1 as MGHRA and CDR2 as YSYEKL. Trimming took 2 bases from V and 1 from J, leaving 9 bases between them. The CDR3 extends over 15 amino acids. This CDR3 is CASSQIAGSNQPQHF. DNA for the CDR3: TGCGCCAGCAGCCAAATTGCGGGGAGCAATCAGCCCCAGCATTTT.

V gene TRBV6-5 combines with J gene TRBJ2-5; 7 positions match TRBD2. The CDR3 loop spans 13 amino acids. Germline CDR1 MNHEY, CDR2 SVGAGI. The V segment lost 7 bases and the J segment 5 bases; nucleotides outside the gene matches: 7. CDR3 region: CASTTTSWETQYF. CDR3 nucleotides: TGTGCCAGCACTACGACTAGCTGGGAGACCCAGTACTTC.

The chain recombines TRBV6-1 with TRBJ2-7, with TRBD1 as a possible D gene (6 bases). V was clipped by 0 bases and J by 6 bases, with 15 bases between them. This CDR3 region has 15 residues. Looked up from germline, CDR1 is MNHNS and CDR2 is SASEGT. The CDR3 here is CASSEALLDRTEQYF. The CDR3 DNA is TGTGCCAGCAGTGAAGCGCTTCTCGACAGGACCGAGCAGTACTTC.

This chain connects TRBV5-1 to TRBJ2-1; 7 nucleotides match TRBD1. V dropped 4 bases and J dropped 4; count of bases not matched to a gene: 5. The CDR3 is 14 amino acids. Looked up from germline, CDR1 is SGHRS and CDR2 is YFSETQ. The CDR3 region has the DNA TGCGCCAGCAGCCACGGACAGGTTTACAATGAGCAGTTCTTC. Translated: CASSHGQVYNEQFF.